The TCR beta chain described here comes from a study of PD-L1 blockade in urothelial cancer. Study background: Patients started atezolizumab in the mid-2010s, 1,200 mg intravenously every 3 weeks. Each blood sample yielded a median of roughly 150,000 T cells. Male sex and bladder-origin urothelial cancer characterized about 85% of the 29 patients.

The CDR3 is 15 residues long. From germline, CDR1 is SGHRS and CDR2 YFSETQ. The data were produced by immunoSEQ multiplex PCR, yet TCRdb's version contains in-frame clones alone and is incomplete. The sample lists about 76,000 clones, 85% to 90% seen once, with approximately 4.5% in the top ten. The time point was: pretreatment peripheral blood. Patient disease was locally advanced or metastatic urothelial carcinoma. This clonotype was sampled from a man aged 65 to 85 with urothelial cancer. The source was PBMCs, collected around atezolizumab (anti-PD-L1) treatment. The V gene is TRBV5-1, the J gene TRBJ2-5, with TRBD2 matching over 10 bases. The last part of the DNA fits TRBJ2-7 better; the J call may be wrong. CDR3 coding DNA: TGCGCCAGCAGCTCGGGACTAGCGCAATACTACGAGCAGTACTTC. Its protein product is CASSSGLAQYYEQYF.